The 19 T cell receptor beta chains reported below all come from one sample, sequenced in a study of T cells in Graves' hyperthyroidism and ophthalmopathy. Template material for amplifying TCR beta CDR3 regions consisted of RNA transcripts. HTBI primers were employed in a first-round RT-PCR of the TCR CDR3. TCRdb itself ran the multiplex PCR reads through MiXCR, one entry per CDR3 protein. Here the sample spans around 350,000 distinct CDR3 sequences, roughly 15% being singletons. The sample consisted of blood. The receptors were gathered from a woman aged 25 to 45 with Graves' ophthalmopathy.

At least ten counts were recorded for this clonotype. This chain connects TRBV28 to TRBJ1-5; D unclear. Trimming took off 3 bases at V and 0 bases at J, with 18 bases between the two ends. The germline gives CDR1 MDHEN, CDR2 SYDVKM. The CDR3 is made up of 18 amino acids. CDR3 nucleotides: TGTGCCAGCAGTTTCCCTCGGGATCCAGAGAATAGCAATCAGCCCCAGCATTTT. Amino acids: CASSFPRDPENSNQPQHF.

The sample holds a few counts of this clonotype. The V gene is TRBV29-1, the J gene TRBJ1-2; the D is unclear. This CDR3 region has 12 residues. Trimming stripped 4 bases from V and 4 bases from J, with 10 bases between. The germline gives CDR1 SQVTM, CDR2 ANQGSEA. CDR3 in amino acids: CSVVNRVYGYTF. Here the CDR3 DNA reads TGCAGCGTTGTGAACAGAGTCTATGGCTACACCTTC. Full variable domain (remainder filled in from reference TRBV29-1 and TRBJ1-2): SAVISQKPSRDICQRGTSLTIQCQVDSQVTMMFWYRQQPGQSLTLIATANQGSEATYESGFVIDKFPISRPNLTFSTLTVSNMSPEDSSIYLCSVVNRVYGYTFGSGTRLTVV.

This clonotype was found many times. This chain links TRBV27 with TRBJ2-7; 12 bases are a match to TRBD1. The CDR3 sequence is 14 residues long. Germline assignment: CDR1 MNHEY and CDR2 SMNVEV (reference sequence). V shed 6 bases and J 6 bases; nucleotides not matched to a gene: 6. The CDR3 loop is CASRPGQGAGEQYF. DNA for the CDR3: TGTGCCAGCAGACCGGGACAGGGGGCGGGCGAGCAGTACTTC.

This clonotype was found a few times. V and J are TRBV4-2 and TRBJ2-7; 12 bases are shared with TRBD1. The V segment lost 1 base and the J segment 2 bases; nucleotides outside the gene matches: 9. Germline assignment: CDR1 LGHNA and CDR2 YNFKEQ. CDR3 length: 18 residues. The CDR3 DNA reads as TGTGCCAGCAGCCAAGGGGGACAGGGGGCAGGGGGAGCCTACGAGCAGTACTTC. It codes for CASSQGGQGAGGAYEQYF.

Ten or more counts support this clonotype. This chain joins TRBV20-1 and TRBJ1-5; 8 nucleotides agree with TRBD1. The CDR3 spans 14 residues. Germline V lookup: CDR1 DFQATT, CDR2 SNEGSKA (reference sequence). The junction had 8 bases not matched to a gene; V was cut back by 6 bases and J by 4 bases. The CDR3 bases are TGCAGTGCCGGACCGGGACAGGTGAATCAGCCCCAGCATTTT. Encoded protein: CSAGPGQVNQPQHF.

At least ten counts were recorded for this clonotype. The CDR3 reads CASSLFSGYEQYF. The CDR3 nucleotides read TGTGCCAGCAGCCTCTTCTCGGGCTACGAGCAGTACTTC. The chain is built from TRBV14 and TRBJ2-7, with D unresolved. Germline CDR1 is SGHDN and CDR2 is FVKESK. This CDR3 region has 13 residues. V lost 4 bases, J lost 3 bases, and 10 bases lay in between.

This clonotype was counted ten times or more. CDR3: CASKRQGPSTDTQYF. The CDR3 DNA reads as TGTGCCAGCAAAAGACAGGGTCCTAGCACAGATACGCAGTATTTT. The J gene is TRBJ2-3, the V gene TRBV6-1; 7 bases are a match to TRBD1. This CDR3 is built from 15 residues. CDR1 MNHNS and CDR2 SASEGT come from the germline V gene. V dropped 7 bases and J dropped 0; count of bases not matched to a gene: 7.

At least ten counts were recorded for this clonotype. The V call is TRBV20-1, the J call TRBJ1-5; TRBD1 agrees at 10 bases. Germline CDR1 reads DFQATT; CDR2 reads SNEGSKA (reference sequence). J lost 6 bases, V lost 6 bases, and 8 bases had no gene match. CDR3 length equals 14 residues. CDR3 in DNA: TGCAGTGCAGAGAAGGGGACAGGGGTTCAGCCCCAGCATTTT. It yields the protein CSAEKGTGVQPQHF.

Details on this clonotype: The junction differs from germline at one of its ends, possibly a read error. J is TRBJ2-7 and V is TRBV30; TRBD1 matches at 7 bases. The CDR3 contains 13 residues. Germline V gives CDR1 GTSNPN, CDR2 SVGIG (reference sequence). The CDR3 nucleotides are TGTGCCTGTACCGGGACAGCCACTTACGAACAGTACTTC. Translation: CACTGTATYEQYF.

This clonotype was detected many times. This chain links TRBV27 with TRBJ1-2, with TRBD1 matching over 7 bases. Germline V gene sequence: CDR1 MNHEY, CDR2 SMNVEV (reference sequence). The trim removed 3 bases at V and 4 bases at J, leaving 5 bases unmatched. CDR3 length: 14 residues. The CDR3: CASSFSGQIYGYTF. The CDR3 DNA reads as TGTGCCAGCAGTTTTTCGGGACAGATCTATGGCTACACCTTC.

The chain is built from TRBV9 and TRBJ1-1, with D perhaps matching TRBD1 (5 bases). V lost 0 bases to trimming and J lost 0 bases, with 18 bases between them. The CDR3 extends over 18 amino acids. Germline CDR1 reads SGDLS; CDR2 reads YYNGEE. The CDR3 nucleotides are TGTGCCAGCAGCGTAGCAGCTAGCGGGGGGGAGATGAACACTGAAGCTTTCTTT. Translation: CASSVAASGGEMNTEAFF.

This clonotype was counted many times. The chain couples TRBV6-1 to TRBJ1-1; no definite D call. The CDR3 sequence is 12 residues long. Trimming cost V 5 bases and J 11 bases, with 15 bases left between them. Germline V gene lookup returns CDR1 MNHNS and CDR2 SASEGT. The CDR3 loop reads CASSLPPSRAFF. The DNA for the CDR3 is TGTGCCAGCAGTTTACCCCCATCTCGGGCTTTCTTT.

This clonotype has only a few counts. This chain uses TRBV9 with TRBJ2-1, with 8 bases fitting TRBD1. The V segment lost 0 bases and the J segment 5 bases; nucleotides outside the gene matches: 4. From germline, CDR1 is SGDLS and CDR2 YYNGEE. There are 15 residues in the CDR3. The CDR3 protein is CASSVGQGAHNEQFF. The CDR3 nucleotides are TGTGCCAGCAGCGTAGGGCAGGGGGCCCACAATGAGCAGTTCTTC.

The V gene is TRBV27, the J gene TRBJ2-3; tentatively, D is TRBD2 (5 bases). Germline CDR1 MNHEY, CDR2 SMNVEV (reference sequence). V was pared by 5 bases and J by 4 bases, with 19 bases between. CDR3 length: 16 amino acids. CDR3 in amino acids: CASSPGLVGNADTQYF. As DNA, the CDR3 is TGTGCCAGCAGTCCCGGACTGGTAGGGAACGCAGATACGCAGTATTTT.

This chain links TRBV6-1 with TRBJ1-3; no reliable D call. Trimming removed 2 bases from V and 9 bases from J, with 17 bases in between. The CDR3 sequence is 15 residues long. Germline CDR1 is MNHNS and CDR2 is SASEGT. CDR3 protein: CASSESLGSSSTIYF. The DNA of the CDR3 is TGTGCCAGCAGTGAATCTCTCGGATCCTCAAGCACCATATATTTT.

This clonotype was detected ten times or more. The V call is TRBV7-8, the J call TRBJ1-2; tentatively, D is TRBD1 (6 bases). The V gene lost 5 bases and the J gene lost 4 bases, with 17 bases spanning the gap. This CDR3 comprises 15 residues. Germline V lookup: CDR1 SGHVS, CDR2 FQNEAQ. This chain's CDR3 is CASSPLGRGSYGYTF. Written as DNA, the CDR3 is TGTGCCAGCAGCCCTTTGGGCAGGGGATCCTATGGCTACACCTTC.

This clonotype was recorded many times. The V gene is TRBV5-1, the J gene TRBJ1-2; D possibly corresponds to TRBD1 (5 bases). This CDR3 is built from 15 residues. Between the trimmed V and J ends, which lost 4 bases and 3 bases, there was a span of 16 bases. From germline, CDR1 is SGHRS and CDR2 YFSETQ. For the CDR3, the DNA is TGCGCCAGCAGCATACAAGACAGTGAAGACTATGGCTACACCTTC. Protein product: CASSIQDSEDYGYTF.

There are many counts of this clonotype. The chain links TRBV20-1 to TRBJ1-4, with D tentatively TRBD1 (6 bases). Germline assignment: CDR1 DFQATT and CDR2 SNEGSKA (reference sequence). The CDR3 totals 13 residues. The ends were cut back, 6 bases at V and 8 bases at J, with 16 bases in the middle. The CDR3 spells CSASTGGREKLFF. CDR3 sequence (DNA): TGCAGTGCCTCGACTGGGGGGCGGGAAAAACTGTTTTTT.

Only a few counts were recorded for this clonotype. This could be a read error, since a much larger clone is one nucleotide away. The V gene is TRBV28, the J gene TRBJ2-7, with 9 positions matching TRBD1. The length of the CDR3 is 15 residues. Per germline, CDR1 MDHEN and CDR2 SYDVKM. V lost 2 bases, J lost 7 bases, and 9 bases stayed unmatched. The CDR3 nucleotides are TGTGCCAGCAGTTTAGTACGGACAGGGGACTCGGAGCAGTACTTC. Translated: CASSLVRTGDSEQYF. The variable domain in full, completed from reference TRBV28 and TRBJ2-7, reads DVKVTQSSRYLVKRTGEKVFLECVQDMDHENMFWYRQDPGLGLRLIYFSYDVKMKEKGDIPEGYSVSREKKERFSLILESASTNQTSMYLCASSLVRTGDSEQYFGPGTRLTVT.